The next 5 T cell receptor beta chains were all read from a single sample in a study of OX40 agonist ivuxolimab in advanced cancers. Assay used: immunoSEQ multiplex PCR; TCRdb lists only in-frame clones, some missing. The table includes 75,000 to 80,000 clones, about nine tenths detected once. The specimen comprised CD4+ or CD8+ T cells sorted from blood, sampled in a trial of the OX40 agonist ivuxolimab. The receptor set was obtained from an adult with an advanced solid tumor such as melanoma, head and neck, liver or kidney cancer.

This clone is a singleton in its sample. The chain combines TRBV4-3 with TRBJ1-1; D is undetermined. V dropped 6 bases and J dropped 6 bases, with 17 bases sitting between them. Germline-derived CDR1 and CDR2 are LGHNA and YSLEER. The CDR3 covers 14 residues. The CDR3 region is CASSMSNLNAEAFF. The CDR3 bases are TGCGCCAGCAGTATGTCCAATCTTAACGCTGAAGCTTTCTTT.

J is TRBJ2-7 and V is TRBV5-1; TRBD2 matches 10 bases. This CDR3 is built from 15 residues. Germline CDR1 and CDR2: SGHRS and YFSETQ. V gave up 2 bases and J gave up 0 bases; unmatched junction bases: 2. CDR3 sequence: CASSFSGRSSYEQYF. In nucleotides, the CDR3 is TGCGCCAGCAGCTTTAGCGGGAGGAGCTCCTACGAGCAGTACTTC.

The chain is built from TRBV5-4 and TRBJ2-3; D is uncertain. Germline V gene lookup returns CDR1 SGHNT and CDR2 YYREEE (reference sequence). V was clipped by 1 base and J by 2 bases, with 8 bases between them. CDR3 length equals 14 residues. CDR3 sequence reads: CASSLSRYTDTQYF. CDR3 in DNA: TGTGCCAGCAGCTTGTCTCGTTACACAGATACGCAGTATTTT.

The CDR3 DNA is TGTGCCAGCAGCCAGTCCCGCGGGACAGGGGGCGAGGAGACCCAGTACTTC. It encodes CASSQSRGTGGEETQYF. The V gene is TRBV14, the J gene TRBJ2-5; 12 nucleotides match TRBD1. This CDR3 region has 17 residues. Looked up from germline, CDR1 is SGHDN and CDR2 is FVKESK. V lost 3 bases and J lost 5; bases outside the gene matches: 10.

CDR3 amino acids: CASSLGGDVSEQFF. The DNA of the CDR3 is TGTGCCAGCAGTTTGGGGGGAGATGTAAGTGAGCAGTTCTTC. This chain joins TRBV28 and TRBJ2-1; weak D call: TRBD2 (6 bases). Germline lookup yields CDR1 MDHEN and CDR2 SYDVKM. Trimming pared 3 bases from V and 9 bases from J, leaving 15 bases between. CDR3 length: 14 residues.